This section outlines one T cell receptor beta chain sequence together with its context. The data stem from a study of Ad26.COV2.S vaccination and SARS-CoV-2 variants. Germline V gives CDR1 GTSNPN, CDR2 SVGIG (reference sequence). The CDR3 is 15 amino acids. V dropped 3 bases and J dropped 7; count of bases not matched to a gene: 7. Assay used: immunoSEQ multiplex PCR; TCRdb lists only in-frame clones, some missing. The sample lists hundreds of thousands of clones; about nine tenths were seen once. Treatment denoted: about 20 received Ad26.COV2.S at low or high dose, single or two shots; about five received placebo; per-sample allocation not given. Sampling happened 63 days after the first vaccine or placebo injection.

This sequence joins TRBV30 and TRBJ1-6; TRBD1 agrees at 9 bases. Sequences were derived from peripheral blood, sampled in a trial of Ad26.COV2.S vaccine versus placebo. This clonotype was sampled from a person between 18 and 59 years old who received the Ad26.COV2.S COVID-19 vaccine or a placebo. The CDR3 region is CAWRTGGAGNSPLHF. The CDR3 DNA reads TGTGCCTGGAGAACAGGGGGCGCTGGGAATTCACCCCTCCACTTT.